This TCR beta chain was identified during a study of blood T cell repertoires in COVID-19. Background on the study: Collection of acute and convalescent COVID-19 samples took place in the United States, Italy and Spain. T cells, B-cell-depleted T cells, or PBMCs provided the cDNA or gDNA that served as material.

Per the original methods: Reference gene primer amplification gave nucleated cell count estimates. Only in-frame clones appear in the TCRdb table, and some are missing; sequencing was by immunoSEQ multiplex PCR. Clonal size and the V and J genes are those of that table, whereas D and trimming came from the DNA. There are under 150,000 clones in the sample; 80% occur only once, and 5% lies in the top ten. Germline V lookup: CDR1 LGHDT, CDR2 YNNKEL (reference sequence). This CDR3 has 16 residues. V trimming: 0 bases; J trimming: 5 bases; junction bases outside the gene matches: 5. This TCR derives from a woman between 45 and 60 years old with acute or convalescent COVID-19. What was sequenced was peripheral blood. The gene calls are TRBV3-1 (or the pseudogene TRBV3-2) and TRBJ2-7; 12 bases map to TRBD1. The CDR3 sequence is CASSQDPGTGGNEQYF. Written as DNA, the CDR3 is TGTGCCAGCAGCCAAGATCCCGGGACAGGGGGCAACGAGCAGTACTTC.